This record concerns one TCR beta chain sequence. The antigen is undetermined. The data belong to a study of OX40 agonist ivuxolimab in advanced cancers. At the level of the study: Patients were dosed with the agonistic anti-OX40 (CD134) antibody ivuxolimab. The study reported partial responses in three patients: one hepatocellular carcinoma, two cutaneous melanoma.

Produced via immunoSEQ multiplex PCR; TCRdb's table is partial and in-frame only. The repertoire has about 94,000 clones, about nine tenths of them found once; the top ten carry 0.31%. Points from the study as a whole: With doses of 0.1-3.0 mg/kg, partial responders showed among the lowest clonal expansion. Not determined was the antigen specificity of the expanded peripheral T cells.

This CDR3 region has 16 residues. From germline, CDR1 is LGHNA and CDR2 YNFKEQ. V lost 5 bases, J lost 0 bases, and 16 bases lay in between. The sample was CD4+ or CD8+ T cells sorted from blood, taken in a trial of the OX40 agonist ivuxolimab. This clonotype originated in an adult with an advanced solid tumor such as melanoma, head and neck, liver or kidney cancer. The chain employs TRBV4-2 and TRBJ1-1; D might be TRBD1 (6 bases). CDR3 nucleotides: TGTGCCAGCAGCGGTGGACAGACCCAGTTGAACACTGAAGCTTTCTTT. This gives the protein CASSGGQTQLNTEAFF.